This T cell receptor beta chain derives from a study of blood T cell repertoires in COVID-19. About the study: Researchers got acute and convalescent COVID-19 samples from the United States, Italy and Spain. T cells, B-cell-depleted T cells, or PBMCs supplied cDNA or gDNA.

The germline V gene encodes CDR1 SGHAT and CDR2 FQNNGV. The trim removed 2 bases at V and 3 bases at J, leaving 3 bases unmatched. CDR3 size: 14 residues. TCRdb's table, derived via immunoSEQ multiplex PCR, lists solely in-frame clones and lacks some. This table has tens of thousands of clones, 70% to 90% appearing once. The receptor's source is a human donor in a cohort sampled during active COVID-19. Material for sequencing was peripheral blood. The rearrangement links TRBV11-2 to TRBJ2-7; the match to TRBD1 covers 8 bases. CDR3 residues: CASSLQDRDYEQYF. In nucleotides, the CDR3 is TGTGCCAGCAGCTTACAGGACAGGGACTACGAGCAGTACTTC.